The 16 T cell receptor beta chains below come from one sample, sequenced in a study of cytomegalovirus exposure and HLA in healthy donors. The PCR contained 60 Vbeta and 13 Jbeta primers. The data were produced by immunoSEQ multiplex PCR, yet TCRdb's version contains in-frame clones alone and is incomplete. The sample has about 200,000 clones; about 80% are singletons. The specimen sequenced was PBMCs. All receptors come from a man younger than 40 in good health and CMV-seronegative.

The rearrangement joins TRBV7-3 to TRBJ2-7; 8 bases are a match to TRBD2. Trimming cost V 2 bases and J 6 bases; bases outside gene matches: 9. The length of the CDR3 is 15 residues. Germline V gene data show CDR1 as SGHTA and CDR2 as FQGTGA. The CDR3 DNA sequence: TGTGCCAGCAGCTTATCGGGACTAGTCTCTCGCGAGCAGTACTTC. Its protein is CASSLSGLVSREQYF.

The chain couples TRBV14 to TRBJ1-1; D possibly corresponds to TRBD1 (5 bases). The length of the CDR3 is 14 residues. Germline CDR1 and CDR2: SGHDN and FVKESK. Trimming pared 4 bases from V and 1 base from J, leaving 10 bases between. The CDR3, as DNA: TGTGCCAGCAGCCTCGGACAAAAGAACACTGAAGCTTTCTTT. Translated: CASSLGQKNTEAFF. The whole variable domain, filled in from reference TRBV14 and TRBJ1-1, reads EAGVTQFPSHSVIEKGQTVTLRCDPISGHDNLYWYRRVMGKEIKFLLHFVKESKQDESGMPNNRFLAERTGGTYSTLKVQPAELEDSGVYFCASSLGQKNTEAFFGQGTRLTVV.

The chain combines TRBV2 with TRBJ1-1; a possible D gene is TRBD1 (5 bases). Germline CDR1 reads SNHLY; CDR2 reads FYNNEI. The V and J ends lost 4 bases and 6 bases respectively, with 21 bases between them. The CDR3 loop spans 16 amino acids. The CDR3 spells CASSGARALGSAEAFF. For the CDR3, the DNA is TGTGCCAGCAGTGGAGCCAGGGCCCTCGGGAGCGCTGAAGCTTTCTTT.

DNA of the CDR3: TGTGCCAGCAGCTTAGACAGGGACTATGGCTACACCTTC. The encoded protein is CASSLDRDYGYTF. The genes are TRBV7-2 and TRBJ1-2; D possibly corresponds to TRBD1 (6 bases). Germline V CDR1 and CDR2: SGHTA, FQGNSA. The CDR3 totals 13 residues. V lost 1 base, J lost 3 bases, and 6 bases lay in between. The full variable domain, with the rest looked up from reference TRBV7-2 and TRBJ1-2, is GAGVSQSPSNKVTEKGKDVELRCDPISGHTALYWYRQSLGQGLEFLIYFQGNSAPDKSGLPSDRFSAERTGGSVSTLTIQRTQQEDSAVYLCASSLDRDYGYTFGSGTRLTVV.

The chain uses TRBV10-3 and TRBJ1-5; D remains unclear. The CDR3 has 13 residues. Trimming took off 0 bases at V and 6 bases at J, with 6 bases between the two ends. Germline loops: CDR1 ENHRY, CDR2 SYGVKD. The CDR3 nucleotides are TGTGCCATCAGTGAGTCGGAGGGTCAGCCCCAGCATTTT. As protein: CAISESEGQPQHF.

The J gene is TRBJ2-3, the V gene TRBV19; 10 bases align to TRBD2. Germline assignment: CDR1 LNHDA and CDR2 SQIVND (reference sequence). The CDR3 has 15 amino acids. The V gene end was trimmed by 8 bases and the J gene end by 1 base; junction bases not matched to a gene: 6. The CDR3 here is CASSGLALGTDTQYF. The DNA of the CDR3 is TGTGCCAGTTCGGGACTAGCGTTAGGCACAGATACGCAGTATTTT.

This clone has a handful of counts. This chain uses TRBV5-6 with TRBJ1-4; perhaps TRBD1 as D (6 bases). Germline V gives CDR1 SGHDT, CDR2 YYEEEE. The CDR3 consists of 13 residues. Trimming cost V 3 bases and J 6 bases, with 9 bases left between them. In nucleotides, the CDR3 is TGTGCCAGCAGCTCGGACAGAGATGAAAAACTGTTTTTT. Its protein product is CASSSDRDEKLFF.

The gene calls are TRBV5-6 and TRBJ2-3; 7 positions match TRBD1. Losses at the gene ends were 0 bases for V and 3 bases for J; bases not matched to a gene: 7. Germline-derived CDR1 and CDR2 are SGHDT and YYEEEE. CDR3 length equals 16 residues. The CDR3 sequence is CASSLATGWETDTQYF. The CDR3 DNA reads as TGTGCCAGCAGCTTGGCGACAGGGTGGGAGACAGATACGCAGTATTTT.

The rearrangement uses TRBV6-5 and TRBJ2-7; D ambiguous. This CDR3 has 14 amino acids. Germline V lookup: CDR1 MNHEY, CDR2 SVGAGI. Trimming cost V 8 bases and J 4 bases, with 18 bases left between them. CDR3 region: CASGVRPELYEQYF. The CDR3 bases are TGTGCCAGCGGTGTCCGCCCAGAATTATACGAGCAGTACTTC.

The rearrangement uses TRBV7-9 and TRBJ1-2; D ambiguous. CDR1 and CDR2 from the germline V gene are SEHNR and FQNEAQ (reference sequence). The length of the CDR3 is 14 residues. V was clipped by 0 bases and J by 7 bases, with 12 bases between them. Here the CDR3 reads CASSLAIRERGYTF. The CDR3 nucleotides read TGTGCCAGCAGCTTAGCCATTCGGGAGCGTGGCTACACCTTC.

This chain uses TRBV6-5 with TRBJ1-1; 8 nucleotides match TRBD1. Germline lookup yields CDR1 MNHEY and CDR2 SVGAGI. The CDR3 has 13 residues. V was clipped by 7 bases and J by 4 bases; unmatched bases: 5. The DNA of the CDR3 is TGTGCCAGCAAAGGAACAGGGGGCACTGAAGCTTTCTTT. Its translation is CASKGTGGTEAFF.

The chain has TRBV6-4 and TRBJ2-3; TRBD2 is a possible D gene (5 bases). Germline values: CDR1 MRHNA, CDR2 SNTAGT. The length of the CDR3 is 15 residues. V was pared by 3 bases and J by 2 bases, with 12 bases between. The CDR3 is CASSEGSGDTDTQYF. The CDR3 nucleotides read TGTGCCAGCAGTGAGGGAAGCGGCGACACAGATACGCAGTATTTT.

The V gene is TRBV27, the J gene TRBJ1-1; D is perhaps TRBD1 (5 bases). The CDR3 totals 14 residues. Germline CDR1 MNHEY, CDR2 SMNVEV (reference sequence). V lost 3 bases to trimming and J lost 6 bases, with 14 bases between them. CDR3 region: CASSLWGELAEAFF. The CDR3 DNA sequence: TGTGCCAGCAGTTTGTGGGGGGAGCTCGCTGAAGCTTTCTTT.

The chain combines TRBV10-3 with TRBJ2-5, with D perhaps TRBD1 (6 bases). This CDR3 has 14 amino acids. Trimming left V 3 bases short and J 2 bases short, with 10 bases between. Germline CDR1 is ENHRY and CDR2 is SYGVKD. CDR3 sequence (DNA): TGTGCCATCAGTGACAGGGGCCAACAAGAGACCCAGTACTTC. It translates to CAISDRGQQETQYF.

This chain joins TRBV28 and TRBJ1-4, with TRBD1 as a possible D gene (6 bases). CDR1 and CDR2 (germline): MDHEN, SYDVKM. This CDR3 is 15 amino acids long. V lost 6 bases and J lost 2, with 13 bases in between. This CDR3 is CASSRRGGTNEKLFF. The CDR3 nucleotides read TGTGCCAGCAGCCGAAGGGGGGGCACTAATGAAAAACTGTTTTTT.

The V gene is TRBV19, the J gene TRBJ1-5, with D hard to call. This CDR3 region has 15 residues. Germline CDR1 and CDR2: LNHDA and SQIVND (reference sequence). V was clipped by 1 base and J by 4 bases, with 11 bases between them. The DNA of the CDR3 is TGTGCCAGTAGTATAGGAACACAGAAAAATCAGCCCCAGCATTTT. Translation: CASSIGTQKNQPQHF.